The 21 T cell receptor beta chains given below trace back to one sample, sequenced in a study of T cell responses to AZD1222 COVID-19 vaccine. Using immunoSEQ multiplex PCR, the repertoire was profiled, and TCRdb retains in-frame clones only, with some absent. Of 130,000 to 150,000 clones in the sample, under 95% were seen once. The sample in question was peripheral blood, obtained on day 0 of AZD1222 vaccination. The receptor set was obtained from an adult in good health.

The chain links TRBV10-2 to TRBJ2-3, with TRBD1 identical over 8 bases. The length of the CDR3 is 15 residues. Unmatched junction bases numbered 5, after V lost 4 bases and J lost 2 bases. CDR1 and CDR2 from the germline V gene are WSHSY and SAAADI. The CDR3 sequence is CASSAAGGFTDTQYF. The CDR3 DNA reads TGCGCCAGCAGTGCGGCAGGGGGCTTCACAGATACGCAGTATTTT.

The chain carries TRBV28 and TRBJ1-1, with 8 bases fitting TRBD1. The CDR3 totals 13 residues. Germline V gene data show CDR1 as MDHEN and CDR2 as SYDVKM. J was trimmed by 4 bases and V by 4 bases; bases with no gene match: 2. CDR3 in DNA: TGTGCCAGCAGTTGGACAGGGAGCACTGAAGCTTTCTTT. Protein sequence: CASSWTGSTEAFF. The variable domain in full, completed from reference TRBV28 and TRBJ1-1, reads DVKVTQSSRYLVKRTGEKVFLECVQDMDHENMFWYRQDPGLGLRLIYFSYDVKMKEKGDIPEGYSVSREKKERFSLILESASTNQTSMYLCASSWTGSTEAFFGQGTRLTVV.

The rearrangement links TRBV19 to TRBJ2-2; D is uncertain. CDR3 length equals 13 residues. CDR1 LNHDA and CDR2 SQIVND come from the germline V gene (reference sequence). V shed 3 bases and J shed 6 bases, with 8 bases lying between them. CDR3: CASSISGAGELFF. The CDR3 DNA sequence: TGTGCCAGTAGTATTTCGGGTGCCGGGGAGCTGTTTTTT.

The V and J genes are TRBV10-3 and TRBJ1-1; D gene ambiguous. CDR1 ENHRY and CDR2 SYGVKD come from the germline V gene. The germline V and J ends were trimmed by 10 bases and 1 base, with 13 bases remaining between them. The CDR3 consists of 13 residues. CDR3 DNA: TGTGCCACCGTCCCGGGTGAGAACACTGAAGCTTTCTTT. Protein: CATVPGENTEAFF.

The chain joins TRBV6-2 or TRBV6-3 to TRBJ2-3, with 8 positions matching TRBD1. The V segment lost 2 bases and the J segment 6 bases; nucleotides outside the gene matches: 7. Germline CDR1 is MNHEY and CDR2 is SVGEGT. The CDR3 length is 15 residues. The CDR3 here is CASSYQGTGSDTQYF. The CDR3 DNA sequence: TGTGCCAGCAGTTACCAGGGGACAGGCAGCGATACGCAGTATTTT.

The CDR3: CASSLVRGGFNEQFF. The CDR3 nucleotides read TGTGCCAGCAGCTTAGTACGGGGGGGGTTCAATGAGCAGTTCTTC. This rearrangement joins TRBV11-3 to TRBJ2-1; 8 bases line up with TRBD2. V gave up 1 base and J gave up 6 bases; unmatched junction bases: 5. The CDR3 is 15 residues long. CDR1 and CDR2 from the germline V gene are SGHNT and YENEEA. The full variable domain, rest sourced from reference TRBV11-3 and TRBJ2-1, is EAGVVQSPRYKIIEKKQPVAFWCNPISGHNTLYWYLQNLGQGPELLIRYENEEAVDDSQLPKDRFSAERLKGVDSTLKIQPAELGDSAVYLCASSLVRGGFNEQFFGPGTRLTVL.

The chain links TRBV2 to TRBJ1-1; D uncertain. CDR3 length: 14 amino acids. Per the germline V gene, CDR1 is SNHLY and CDR2 is FYNNEI. Trimming shortened V by 6 bases and J by 2 bases, and 13 bases separated the two germline ends. CDR3 protein: CASRGVGSNTEAFF. CDR3 DNA sequence: TGTGCCAGCAGGGGAGTCGGGTCAAACACTGAAGCTTTCTTT.

The chain joins TRBV6-2 or TRBV6-3 to TRBJ2-5; tentatively, D is TRBD1 (6 bases). The CDR3 is 14 amino acids. Germline V gives CDR1 MNHEY, CDR2 SVGEGT. Trimming pared 2 bases from V and 4 bases from J, leaving 11 bases between. The DNA of the CDR3 is TGTGCCAGCAGTTACGGCAGGGGTCCAGAGACCCAGTACTTC. Translated: CASSYGRGPETQYF.

The V and J genes are TRBV5-1 and TRBJ2-3; 9 bases match TRBD2. V dropped 0 bases and J dropped 2; count of bases not matched to a gene: 4. CDR1 is SGHRS, CDR2 YFSETQ, per germline. The CDR3 runs to 16 residues. As DNA, the CDR3 is TGCGCCAGCAGCTTGGCTAGCGGGGCCGTCACAGATACGCAGTATTTT. The encoded protein is CASSLASGAVTDTQYF. Combining the CDR3 with reference TRBV5-1 and TRBJ2-3 gives the whole variable domain KAGVTQTPRYLIKTRGQQVTLSCSPISGHRSVSWYQQTPGQGLQFLFEYFSETQRNKGNFPGRFSGRQFSNSRSEMNVSTLELGDSALYLCASSLASGAVTDTQYFGPGTRLTVL.

This sequence joins TRBV4-3 and TRBJ2-1; D is unresolved. The length of the CDR3 is 13 residues. V shed 1 base and J shed 7 bases, with 8 bases lying between them. Germline CDR1 LGHNA, CDR2 YSLEER. The CDR3: CASSQGERNEQFF. The CDR3 coding sequence is TGCGCCAGCAGCCAAGGAGAACGGAATGAGCAGTTCTTC.

The CDR3 DNA reads TGTGCCAGCAGTGAGGAATACAATGAGCAGTTCTTC. It translates to CASSEEYNEQFF. The gene calls are TRBV6-1 and TRBJ2-1; D gene unclear. Germline V gene sequence: CDR1 MNHNS, CDR2 SASEGT. The CDR3 totals 12 residues. V shed 3 bases and J shed 4 bases, with 4 bases lying between them.

The chain recombines TRBV27 with TRBJ2-1; tentative D call: TRBD1 (5 bases). The CDR3 has 12 amino acids. V lost 5 bases, J lost 6 bases, and 8 bases lay in between. Germline V gives CDR1 MNHEY, CDR2 SMNVEV (reference sequence). CDR3 sequence reads: CASSLQGNEQFF. The CDR3 DNA is TGTGCCAGCAGTCTCCAGGGCAATGAGCAGTTCTTC.

The chain links TRBV12-3 or TRBV12-4 to TRBJ2-2; weak D call: TRBD2 (7 bases). Trimming stripped 8 bases from V and 6 bases from J, with 10 bases between. The CDR3 contains 12 residues. CDR3: CASHGGPGELFF. CDR3 DNA: TGTGCCAGCCACGGGGGGCCCGGGGAGCTGTTTTTT.

The rearrangement joins TRBV7-2 to TRBJ2-1; 9 nucleotides align to TRBD2. Germline loops: CDR1 SGHTA, CDR2 FQGNSA. V shed 0 bases and J 6 bases; nucleotides not matched to a gene: 6. The CDR3 covers 16 residues. CDR3 sequence reads: CASSLASASGVNEQFF. The CDR3, as DNA: TGTGCCAGCAGCTTAGCTTCGGCTAGCGGGGTCAATGAGCAGTTCTTC.

This chain joins TRBV27 and TRBJ1-5; no firm D call. Germline CDR1 MNHEY, CDR2 SMNVEV (reference sequence). The CDR3 covers 15 residues. V lost 3 bases, J lost 6 bases, and 15 bases lay in between. The CDR3 loop reads CASSFFGIRGQPQHF. As DNA, the CDR3 is TGTGCCAGCAGTTTTTTTGGGATCCGGGGTCAGCCCCAGCATTTT.

The V gene is TRBV7-9, the J gene TRBJ2-1; the D is unclear. This CDR3 has 15 residues. V was cut by 5 bases and J by 6 bases, with 17 bases left in between. CDR1 is SEHNR and CDR2 is FQNEAQ in the germline V gene (reference sequence). CDR3 protein: CASSPLEGIGNEQFF. CDR3 in DNA: TGTGCCAGCAGCCCCCTCGAAGGGATCGGCAATGAGCAGTTCTTC.

The chain is built from TRBV19 and TRBJ2-6; 9 bases map to TRBD1. This CDR3 has 15 residues. Looked up from germline, CDR1 is LNHDA and CDR2 is SQIVND (reference sequence). With 6 bases clipped from V and 4 bases from J, the junction kept 4 bases outside the gene matches. CDR3 DNA sequence: TGTGCCAGTAGGACAGGGGGATCCGGGGCCAACGTCCTGACTTTC. Encoded protein: CASRTGGSGANVLTF.

The V gene is TRBV9, the J gene TRBJ1-3; D ambiguous. Germline V CDR1 and CDR2: SGDLS, YYNGEE. This CDR3 spans 16 amino acids. V dropped 0 bases and J dropped 0 bases, with 10 bases sitting between them. CDR3: CASSVGQPASGNTIYF. The CDR3 coding sequence is TGTGCCAGCAGCGTAGGTCAACCTGCCTCTGGAAACACCATATATTTT.

V is TRBV29-1 and J is TRBJ2-7, with D perhaps TRBD1 (6 bases). Deletions cut 7 bases from V and 5 bases from J, with 15 bases between. CDR3 length: 12 residues. Germline V gene lookup returns CDR1 SQVTM and CDR2 ANQGSEA. CDR3 sequence: CSGTGYNDEQYF. Here the CDR3 DNA reads TGCAGCGGCACAGGGTATAACGACGAGCAGTACTTC.

This chain joins TRBV27 and TRBJ1-6; TRBD1 matches 7 bases. CDR3 size: 14 residues. The germline CDR1 and CDR2 sequences are MNHEY and SMNVEV (reference sequence). V lost 9 bases to trimming and J lost 7 bases; unmatched junction nucleotides: 9. The CDR3 loop is CASHRGPINSPLHF. The CDR3 DNA sequence: TGTGCCAGTCACAGGGGACCCATAAATTCACCCCTCCACTTT.

This chain connects TRBV2 to TRBJ1-5, with TRBD1 as a possible D gene (6 bases). The V gene lost 6 bases and the J gene lost 2 bases, with 20 bases spanning the gap. Germline V gene sequence: CDR1 SNHLY, CDR2 FYNNEI. The CDR3 consists of 17 residues. The CDR3 sequence: CASRGRGVDDRNQPQHF. The CDR3 nucleotides read TGTGCCAGCAGGGGCAGGGGAGTAGATGATCGCAATCAGCCCCAGCATTTT. Full variable domain (rest looked up from reference TRBV2 and TRBJ1-5): EPEVTQTPSHQVTQMGQEVILRCVPISNHLYFYWYRQILGQKVEFLVSFYNNEISEKSEIFDDQFSVERPDGSNFTLKIRSTKLEDSAMYFCASRGRGVDDRNQPQHFGDGTRLSIL.